The TCR beta chain under discussion was sequenced for a study of Ad26.COV2.S vaccination and SARS-CoV-2 variants. Treatment specified: around 19 received Ad26.COV2.S at low or high dose, single or two shots; 5 received placebo; per-sample allocation not given. Collection of samples fell on day 63 after the first vaccine or placebo injection. Here immunoSEQ multiplex PCR was the method, and the copy in TCRdb shows in-frame clones only, minus some. The sample includes 350,000 to 400,000 clones, 88% of them seen just once. This receptor was obtained from a person between 18 and 60 years old who received the Ad26.COV2.S COVID-19 vaccine or a placebo. Sequencing used peripheral blood, obtained in a trial of Ad26.COV2.S vaccine versus placebo.

The CDR3 nucleotides read TGTGCCAGCAGACCCCCAGGATCCTATAATTCACCCCTCCACTTT. Amino acid sequence: CASRPPGSYNSPLHF. The chain couples TRBV5-8 to TRBJ1-6; D gene ambiguous. Trimming cost V 5 bases and J 1 base, with 10 bases left between them. The CDR3 contains 15 residues. The germline CDR1 and CDR2 sequences are SGHTS and YDEGEE.